Below, 17 T cell receptor beta chains from the same sample are listed, as sequenced in a study of regulatory T cells in long-lasting Graves disease. As for time point: persistent/refractory GD, antithyroid drugs over 5 years with positive TRAb. The TCR library used RNA extracted from PBMCs. Relying on iRepertoire HTBI primers and Arm-PCR of CDR3 regions, the team built TCR beta libraries. In TCRdb, the multiplex PCR reads were re-called with MiXCR into one record per CDR3 protein. The table includes roughly 490,000 distinct CDR3 sequences, about 20% detected once. The sample consisted of peripheral blood mononuclear cells (PBMCs), taken when the disease was refractory, from a patient treated with antithyroid drugs. Every receptor here comes from a female donor with Graves disease.

At least ten counts were recorded for this clonotype. The chain joins TRBV7-8 to TRBJ1-1; D unresolved. The germline V gene encodes CDR1 SGHVS and CDR2 FQNEAQ. V gave up 1 base and J gave up 2 bases, with 14 bases separating them. This CDR3 has 16 residues. CDR3 coding DNA: TGTGCCAGCAGCTTAGTAAGGTGGAGTTCTAACACTGAAGCTTTCTTT. Amino acids: CASSLVRWSSNTEAFF.

Turning to this clonotype: A much larger clonotype is one base distant, so this may be a read error. The final CDR3 position lacks the conserved phenylalanine or tryptophan, pointing to a likely read error. The V and J genes are TRBV7-2 and TRBJ1-2; 7 bases match TRBD1. There are 15 residues in the CDR3. CDR1 is SGHTA, CDR2 FQGNSA, per germline. The ends lost 1 base at V and 7 bases at J; junction bases unmatched: 9. The chain's CDR3 is CASSLDAGGVGGYTL. Written as DNA, the CDR3 is TGTGCCAGCAGCTTAGATGCAGGGGGGGTAGGTGGCTACACCCTC.

This chain joins TRBV7-9 and TRBJ1-5, with 8 positions matching TRBD1. Germline V gene data show CDR1 as SEHNR and CDR2 as FQNEAQ (reference sequence). After removal of 2 bases from V and 2 bases from J, the junction contained 11 bases not matched to a gene. The CDR3 is 18 residues long. The CDR3 protein is CASSLSGGDSFRNQPQHF. The CDR3, as DNA: TGTGCCAGCAGCTTATCAGGGGGCGACAGTTTCCGCAATCAGCCCCAGCATTTT.

The genes are TRBV20-1 and TRBJ1-4, with 7 nucleotides matching TRBD1. CDR3 size: 16 residues. Trimming took 6 bases from V and 0 from J; bases not matched to a gene: 10. From germline, CDR1 is DFQATT and CDR2 SNEGSKA (reference sequence). The CDR3 protein is CSAIQIGTATNEKLFF. CDR3 nucleotide sequence: TGCAGTGCCATACAGATTGGGACAGCAACTAATGAAAAACTGTTTTTT.

CDR3 residues: CASSRIGQSYGYTF. The DNA of the CDR3 is TGCGCCAGCAGCCGTATCGGACAAAGCTATGGCTACACCTTC. This rearrangement joins TRBV4-1 to TRBJ1-2; the D gene is possibly TRBD1 (5 bases). The V end was cut by 4 bases, the J end by 4 bases, with 13 bases between. This CDR3 contains 14 residues. Germline-derived CDR1 and CDR2 are MGHRA and YSYEKL.

V is TRBV19 and J is TRBJ2-7; D tentatively reads TRBD1 or TRBD2 (6 bases each). Germline loops: CDR1 LNHDA, CDR2 SQIVND (reference sequence). V gave up 3 bases and J gave up 7 bases, with 16 bases separating them. The CDR3 has 14 amino acids. CDR3 in amino acids: CASSIEEGGGEQYF. The CDR3 DNA reads as TGTGCCAGTAGTATCGAGGAGGGGGGCGGGGAGCAGTACTTC.

In DNA, the CDR3 is TGTGCCAGCAGGCACGGGGGCATTCAGTACTTC. Encoded protein: CASRHGGIQYF. V gene TRBV6-2 or TRBV6-3 combines with J gene TRBJ2-4; possible D gene TRBD2, 6 bases. Trimming took 6 bases from V and 9 from J, leaving 9 bases between them. Per the germline V gene, CDR1 is MNHEY and CDR2 is SVGEGT. This CDR3 is 11 amino acids long.

With regard to this clonotype: The junction shows a germline mismatch at one end, possibly a read error. This chain connects TRBV30 to TRBJ1-2; D remains unclear. The CDR3 is 12 amino acids. CDR1 is GTSNPN, CDR2 SVGIG, per germline (reference sequence). The chain's CDR3 is CAWGVNLDGYTF. The CDR3 nucleotides read TGTGCCTGGGGTGTGAATCTCGATGGCTACACCTTC.

This clonotype was detected a few times. The chain links TRBV5-1 to TRBJ2-2; TRBD1 matches 11 bases. Trimming at V came to 4 bases and at J to 5 bases, leaving 7 bases not matched to a gene. Germline values: CDR1 SGHRS, CDR2 YFSETQ. The CDR3 runs 16 residues. CDR3 nucleotide sequence: TGCGCCAGCAGCGACACCGGGACAGGGGGAACCGGGGAGCTGTTTTTT. Translated, it gives CASSDTGTGGTGELFF.

The chain carries TRBV30 and TRBJ2-7, with 10 bases matching TRBD1. J was trimmed by 2 bases and V by 5 bases; bases with no gene match: 6. This CDR3 comprises 14 residues. From germline, CDR1 is GTSNPN and CDR2 SVGIG (reference sequence). The CDR3 reads CAWDRGRDTYEQYF. DNA of the CDR3: TGTGCCTGGGACAGGGGGCGGGATACCTACGAGCAGTACTTC.

This clonotype was observed at least ten times. The chain recombines TRBV6-5 with TRBJ2-7; D unresolved. Per germline, CDR1 MNHEY and CDR2 SVGAGI. The CDR3 is 14 amino acids. The V end was cut by 4 bases, the J end by 0 bases, with 10 bases between. As DNA, the CDR3 is TGTGCCAGCAGTTCAACAGCCTACTCCTACGAGCAGTACTTC. Translating gives CASSSTAYSYEQYF.

This clonotype was recorded only once. The rearrangement links TRBV30 to TRBJ2-7; D gene ambiguous. The V end was cut by 0 bases, the J end by 5 bases, with 8 bases between. Germline CDR1 and CDR2: GTSNPN and SVGIG (reference sequence). The CDR3 contains 12 residues. This CDR3 reads CAWSVDWNEQYF. Written as DNA, the CDR3 is TGTGCCTGGAGTGTAGATTGGAACGAGCAGTACTTC.

This clonotype was seen ten or more times. CDR3 sequence (DNA): TGTGCCATCAGATCTAGAGAGCAAGAGACCCAGTACTTC. Amino acid sequence: CAIRSREQETQYF. The chain uses TRBV10-3 and TRBJ2-5; D gene unclear. CDR3 size: 13 residues. Looked up from germline, CDR1 is ENHRY and CDR2 is SYGVKD. V was cut by 6 bases and J by 2 bases, with 10 bases left in between.

This clonotype was picked up many times. This chain uses TRBV28 with TRBJ1-5; D is ambiguous. Germline V gene data show CDR1 as MDHEN and CDR2 as SYDVKM. The CDR3 runs 14 residues. V shed 1 base and J shed 4 bases, with 8 bases lying between them. The CDR3 protein is CASSLLGANQPQHF. CDR3 DNA: TGTGCCAGCAGTTTATTGGGAGCAAATCAGCCCCAGCATTTT.

By proportion, this clonotype is medium-sized. This chain joins TRBV2 and TRBJ2-1, with 7 positions matching TRBD1. The CDR3 length is 12 residues. The V gene end was trimmed by 6 bases and the J gene end by 8 bases; junction bases not matched to a gene: 4. Germline V lookup: CDR1 SNHLY, CDR2 FYNNEI. The CDR3 coding sequence is TGTGCCAGCAGCACAGGGGAAGATGAGCAGTTCTTC. This codes for CASSTGEDEQFF.

This clonotype has only a few counts. The chain recombines TRBV6-9 with TRBJ2-3, with D perhaps TRBD1 or TRBD2 (6 bases each). CDR1 and CDR2 (germline): MNHGY, SVAAGI. The V end lost 4 bases, the J end lost 5 bases, and 13 bases lay between the germline ends. The CDR3 totals 14 residues. The CDR3 sequence is CASSLGGSGDTQYF. The CDR3 bases are TGTGCCAGCAGTTTAGGGGGGTCGGGAGATACGCAGTATTTT.

CDR3 nucleotide sequence: TGTGCCAGCAGTCGACGGACAGGGAACACCGGGGAGCTGTTTTTT. Its protein product is CASSRRTGNTGELFF. This rearrangement joins TRBV6-1 to TRBJ2-2; 7 bases agree with TRBD1. The germline gives CDR1 MNHNS, CDR2 SASEGT. Germline trimming cut 5 bases from V and 1 base from J; bases unmatched to any gene: 4. The CDR3 is 15 residues long.